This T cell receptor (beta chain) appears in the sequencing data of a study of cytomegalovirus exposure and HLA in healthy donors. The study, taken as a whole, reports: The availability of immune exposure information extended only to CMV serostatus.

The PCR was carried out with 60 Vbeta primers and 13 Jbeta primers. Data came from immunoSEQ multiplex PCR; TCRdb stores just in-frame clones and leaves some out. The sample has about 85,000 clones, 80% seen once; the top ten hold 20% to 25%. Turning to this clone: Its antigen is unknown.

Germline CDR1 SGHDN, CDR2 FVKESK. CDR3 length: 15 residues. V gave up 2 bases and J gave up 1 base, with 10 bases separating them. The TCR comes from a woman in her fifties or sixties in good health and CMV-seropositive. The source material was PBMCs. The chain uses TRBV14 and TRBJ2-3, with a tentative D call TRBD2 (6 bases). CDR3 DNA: TGTGCCAGCAGCCAACTAGGAGGGGGCACAGATACGCAGTATTTT. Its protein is CASSQLGGGTDTQYF. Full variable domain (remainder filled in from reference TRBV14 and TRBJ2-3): EAGVTQFPSHSVIEKGQTVTLRCDPISGHDNLYWYRRVMGKEIKFLLHFVKESKQDESGMPNNRFLAERTGGTYSTLKVQPAELEDSGVYFCASSQLGGGTDTQYFGPGTRLTVL.